This T cell receptor (beta chain) is drawn from a study of T cell clones after liver transplantation. Study background: Post-transplant blood was tracked for graft-donor-reactive T cell clones identified in a pre-transplant mixed lymphocyte reaction. Subjects received no induction therapy and standard immunosuppression until randomization at 12-24 months post-transplant. Blood was drawn pre-transplant, before withdrawal, and after full or failed withdrawal.

J gave up 5 bases and V 4 bases, and 8 bases lay outside the gene matches. The CDR3 spans 14 residues. Per germline, CDR1 SGHRS and CDR2 YFSETQ. Clones were sequenced by immunoSEQ multiplex PCR, and TCRdb holds only the in-frame ones, with some missing. In the table there are 15,000 to 20,000 clones, 70% to 90% of which are singletons. Concerning this clone: Its antigen is unidentified.

General observations from the study: In 5 of 8 subjects, circulating graft-donor-reactive CD4 TCRbeta sequences fell significantly after transplant.

This material consisted of CD8+ T cells from blood, taken around 50 months after liver transplant. The clonotype comes from a human patient who received a liver transplant. The graft donor may account for some of the T cells. This rearrangement joins TRBV5-1 to TRBJ1-1, with 7 bases aligning to TRBD1. The CDR3, as DNA: TGCGCCAGCAGCCCCGGGACAGCAAAAACTGAAGCTTTCTTT. Protein sequence: CASSPGTAKTEAFF.